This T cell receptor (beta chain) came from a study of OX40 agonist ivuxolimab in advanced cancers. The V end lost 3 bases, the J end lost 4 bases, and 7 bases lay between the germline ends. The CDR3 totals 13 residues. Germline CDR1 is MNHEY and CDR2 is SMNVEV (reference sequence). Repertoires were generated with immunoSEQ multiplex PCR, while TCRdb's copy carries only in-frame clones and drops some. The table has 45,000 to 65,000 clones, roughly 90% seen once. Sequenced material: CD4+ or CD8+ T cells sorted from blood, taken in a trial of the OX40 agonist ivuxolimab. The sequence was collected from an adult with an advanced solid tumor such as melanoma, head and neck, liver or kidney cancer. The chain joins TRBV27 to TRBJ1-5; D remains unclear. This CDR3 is CASSFRVNQPQHF. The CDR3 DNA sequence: TGTGCCAGCAGTTTCAGAGTAAATCAGCCCCAGCATTTT.